The 27 T cell receptor beta chains below were found in one sample sequenced in a study of radiotherapy plus CTLA-4 blockade in lung cancer. The method was immunoSEQ multiplex PCR; TCRdb's version includes in-frame clones alone and lacks a portion of them. The sample shows under 55,000 clones, approximately 85% of them seen only once. Material: peripheral blood, obtained from a patient treated with radiotherapy plus ipilimumab. These TCRs come from a human donor with non-small cell lung cancer who had stable disease on radiotherapy plus ipilimumab.

The gene calls are TRBV15 and TRBJ2-5, with TRBD1 matching 10 bases. The CDR3 has 15 residues. The germline V gene encodes CDR1 LNHNV and CDR2 YYDKDF (reference sequence). The V and J ends lost 5 bases and 5 bases, in that order; junction bases with no gene match: 8. In DNA, the CDR3 is TGTGCCACCAGCGGAACGGGACAGGGGACGGAGACCCAGTACTTC. Its translation: CATSGTGQGTETQYF.

This sequence joins TRBV5-3 and TRBJ1-5, with 8 bases identical to TRBD1. TRBV5-3 is noted as an ORF with a role that remains uncertain. Germline trimming cut 4 bases from V and 2 bases from J; bases unmatched to any gene: 17. The CDR3 has 19 residues. For the CDR3, the DNA is TGTGCCAGAAGCGACCCCAGGCCCCAGGGGGCGGCGTGCAATCAGCCCCAGCATTTT. Its protein is CARSDPRPQGAACNQPQHF.

The chain carries TRBV7-3 and TRBJ2-2; 8 bases are a match to TRBD2. CDR1 is SGHTA and CDR2 is FQGTGA in the germline V gene. The V gene end was trimmed by 2 bases and the J gene end by 2 bases; junction bases not matched to a gene: 4. There are 16 residues in the CDR3. CDR3 protein: CASSLGGRNNTGELFF. CDR3 bases: TGTGCCAGCAGCTTAGGCGGGAGGAATAACACCGGGGAGCTGTTTTTT.

V is TRBV6-6 and J is TRBJ1-1, with D perhaps TRBD1 (6 bases). The V end was cut by 6 bases, the J end by 3 bases, with 17 bases between. The CDR3 is 15 amino acids. The germline CDR1 and CDR2 sequences are MNHNY and SVGAGI (reference sequence). Here the CDR3 reads CASSPVQGTYTEAFF. CDR3 DNA sequence: TGTGCCAGCAGCCCAGTCCAGGGGACGTACACTGAAGCTTTCTTT.

The chain has TRBV19 and TRBJ2-7, with D possibly matching TRBD1 (6 bases). This CDR3 has 13 amino acids. Trimming pared 5 bases from V and 2 bases from J, leaving 10 bases between. CDR1 and CDR2 (germline): LNHDA, SQIVND (reference sequence). In nucleotides, the CDR3 is TGTGCCAGTAGTCTCGCAGGGGCCTACGAGCAGTACTTC. Translation gives CASSLAGAYEQYF.

The chain combines TRBV2 with TRBJ2-1; weak D call: TRBD2 (6 bases). V lost 3 bases, J lost 4 bases, and 7 bases lay in between. This CDR3 spans 13 amino acids. The germline V gene encodes CDR1 SNHLY and CDR2 FYNNEI. Here the CDR3 reads CASSDGTYNEQFF. The CDR3, as DNA: TGTGCCAGCAGTGACGGGACTTACAATGAGCAGTTCTTC. Combining the CDR3 with reference TRBV2 and TRBJ2-1 gives the whole variable domain EPEVTQTPSHQVTQMGQEVILRCVPISNHLYFYWYRQILGQKVEFLVSFYNNEISEKSEIFDDQFSVERPDGSNFTLKIRSTKLEDSAMYFCASSDGTYNEQFFGPGTRLTVL.

This clone showed up just once. The chain recombines TRBV10-3 with TRBJ2-7; D is undetermined. The germline V gene has CDR1 ENHRY and CDR2 SYGVKD. This CDR3 comprises 15 residues. V was trimmed by 2 bases and J by 4 bases, leaving 15 bases between them. CDR3 amino acids: CAISENPSPDYEQYF. CDR3 coding DNA: TGTGCCATCAGTGAGAACCCATCCCCAGATTACGAGCAGTACTTC.

The chain links TRBV2 to TRBJ1-2; 7 bases map to TRBD1. Germline V gives CDR1 SNHLY, CDR2 FYNNEI. The junction had 7 bases not matched to a gene; V was cut back by 8 bases and J by 7 bases. The length of the CDR3 is 12 residues. The CDR3 protein is CASSTGLRGYTF. The DNA of the CDR3 is TGTGCCAGCTCGACAGGGCTCCGTGGCTACACCTTC.

V is TRBV11-2 and J is TRBJ2-5, with 15 bases fitting TRBD2. Germline V gene data show CDR1 as SGHAT and CDR2 as FQNNGV. V lost 6 bases and J lost 5; bases outside the gene matches: 4. This CDR3 region has 15 residues. The CDR3 bases are TGTGCCAGCAGTCGCGGGACTAGCGGGGGGGAGACCCAGTACTTC. This translates into CASSRGTSGGETQYF.

As for this clone: At one end, the junction sequence differs from germline, possibly due to a read error. The chain carries TRBV7-6 and TRBJ2-1; 12 bases are a match to TRBD2. CDR1 SGHVS and CDR2 FNYEAQ come from the germline V gene. The CDR3 length is 17 residues. The CDR3 DNA follows: TGTGCCAACAGCCCGGGACTAGCGGGTGGTGTCTACAATGAGCAGTTCTTC. Its translation: CANSPGLAGGVYNEQFF.

The V gene is TRBV27, the J gene TRBJ2-3; a weak D match, TRBD1 (5 bases). Trimming cost V 11 bases and J 1 base, with 13 bases left between them. The CDR3 has 13 amino acids. The germline V gene encodes CDR1 MNHEY and CDR2 SMNVEV (reference sequence). The CDR3, as DNA: TGTGCCGCAAGTAGGGGCGGCACAGATACGCAGTATTTT. It specifies CAASRGGTDTQYF.

This chain links TRBV19 with TRBJ2-1; D is ambiguous. The germline CDR1 and CDR2 sequences are LNHDA and SQIVND (reference sequence). Trimming pared 3 bases from V and 0 bases from J, leaving 15 bases between. There are 17 residues in the CDR3. This chain's CDR3 is CASSMENTLNSYNEQFF. CDR3 DNA sequence: TGTGCCAGTAGTATGGAGAACACCCTTAACTCCTACAATGAGCAGTTCTTC.

CDR3 bases: TGCGCCAGCAGCCAAGATCCGCGGGGGGGGTACAATGAGCAGTTCTTC. Amino acid sequence: CASSQDPRGGYNEQFF. The V gene is TRBV4-3, the J gene TRBJ2-1; TRBD2 aligns across 9 bases. Trimming took 0 bases from V and 4 from J; bases not matched to a gene: 4. The CDR3 contains 16 residues. Germline CDR1 is LGHNA and CDR2 is YSLEER.

The CDR3 bases are TGTGCCAGCAGTGTATCCGGGGGTGGCCAGCCCCAGCATTTT. It codes for CASSVSGGGQPQHF. The V and J genes are TRBV6-1 and TRBJ1-5, with D possibly TRBD1 on 5 matching bases. Trimming stripped 4 bases from V and 7 bases from J, with 14 bases between. This CDR3 is 14 amino acids long. Germline V gene sequence: CDR1 MNHNS, CDR2 SASEGT.

The table lists this clone with a count of one. This chain joins TRBV2 and TRBJ2-1; TRBD2 matches at 14 bases. Germline V gene lookup returns CDR1 SNHLY and CDR2 FYNNEI. V lost 5 bases, J lost 9 bases, and 9 bases stayed unmatched. The CDR3 is 16 amino acids. Written as DNA, the CDR3 is TGTGCCAGCAGTCGGGGGACTAGCGGGAGTCGAGGTGAGCAGTTCTTC. Translating gives CASSRGTSGSRGEQFF.

The V call is TRBV2, the J call TRBJ2-1, with 9 bases identical to TRBD1. Germline lookup yields CDR1 SNHLY and CDR2 FYNNEI. This CDR3 has 15 amino acids. J was trimmed by 5 bases and V by 6 bases; bases with no gene match: 8. The CDR3 protein is CASRQRTGVDNEQFF. In nucleotides, the CDR3 is TGTGCCAGCAGGCAACGGACAGGGGTTGACAATGAGCAGTTCTTC. Together with reference TRBV2 and TRBJ2-1, the CDR3 gives the full variable domain: EPEVTQTPSHQVTQMGQEVILRCVPISNHLYFYWYRQILGQKVEFLVSFYNNEISEKSEIFDDQFSVERPDGSNFTLKIRSTKLEDSAMYFCASRQRTGVDNEQFFGPGTRLTVL.

The rearrangement uses TRBV7-6 and TRBJ2-1; 10 positions match TRBD2. The CDR3 contains 18 residues. Germline CDR1 is SGHVS and CDR2 is FNYEAQ. J lost 0 bases, V lost 3 bases, and 8 bases had no gene match. The CDR3 protein is CASSFPGLAASSYNEQFF. In DNA, the CDR3 is TGTGCCAGCAGCTTCCCCGGACTAGCGGCGAGCTCCTACAATGAGCAGTTCTTC.

The V call is TRBV7-9, the J call TRBJ2-1; D not resolved. This CDR3 region has 15 residues. Trimming took 5 bases from V and 4 from J, leaving 15 bases between them. Germline V gene data show CDR1 as SEHNR and CDR2 as FQNEAQ (reference sequence). The CDR3 DNA reads TGTGCCAGCAGCGCCCAGGTTCCCGTTTACAATGAGCAGTTCTTC. This encodes CASSAQVPVYNEQFF.

The V call is TRBV19, the J call TRBJ1-4, with no clear D. CDR1 is LNHDA and CDR2 is SQIVND in the germline V gene (reference sequence). This CDR3 has 12 residues. Trimming took off 6 bases at V and 8 bases at J, with 10 bases between the two ends. The CDR3 bases are TGTGCCAGTAGCCCGGGAGGAGAAAAACTGTTTTTT. This gives the protein CASSPGGEKLFF.

The rearrangement joins TRBV18 to TRBJ1-5; maybe TRBD1 (6 bases). Trimming stripped 6 bases from V and 7 bases from J, with 13 bases between. CDR1 is KGHSH, CDR2 LQKENI, per germline. The CDR3 sequence is 13 residues long. The CDR3 DNA follows: TGTGCCAGCTCCAGGGACATCGAACAGCCCCAGCATTTT. This codes for CASSRDIEQPQHF. Using reference TRBV18 and TRBJ1-5 for the parts outside the CDR3, the full variable domain is NAGVMQNPRHLVRRRGQEARLRCSPMKGHSHVYWYRQLPEEGLKFMVYLQKENIIDESGMPKERFSAEFPKEGPSILRIQQVVRGDSAAYFCASSRDIEQPQHFGDGTRLSIL.

The chain couples TRBV19 to TRBJ2-3; 7 bases align to TRBD2. The CDR3 runs to 14 residues. V shed 4 bases and J 4 bases; nucleotides not matched to a gene: 5. Germline lookup yields CDR1 LNHDA and CDR2 SQIVND (reference sequence). The CDR3 coding sequence is TGTGCCAGTAGTAAACCCGGACTAGCAGATACGCAGTATTTT. Translating gives CASSKPGLADTQYF.

V and J are TRBV19 and TRBJ1-4, with 7 nucleotides matching TRBD1. J was trimmed by 2 bases and V by 9 bases; bases with no gene match: 6. Germline V lookup: CDR1 LNHDA, CDR2 SQIVND (reference sequence). CDR3 length equals 14 residues. The CDR3 region is CASAGTVTNEKLFF. CDR3 sequence (DNA): TGTGCCAGCGCGGGGACAGTCACTAATGAAAAACTGTTTTTT.

V and J are TRBV4-3 and TRBJ2-3; D remains ambiguous. Germline lookup yields CDR1 LGHNA and CDR2 YSLEER. With 0 bases removed from V and 9 bases from J, the gap between germline ends came to 10 bases. The CDR3 has 13 amino acids. The CDR3 nucleotides are TGCGCCAGCAGCCAAGATCGGAGTAGGACGCAGTATTTT. Protein sequence: CASSQDRSRTQYF.

J is TRBJ2-2 and V is TRBV19; 7 positions match TRBD1. The CDR3 has 16 amino acids. J gave up 9 bases and V 3 bases, and 13 bases lay outside the gene matches. Germline V lookup: CDR1 LNHDA, CDR2 SQIVND (reference sequence). The CDR3 DNA follows: TGTGCCAGTAGTATTCCAGGACAGGAGTCTGGTCGGGAGCTGTTTTTT. As protein: CASSIPGQESGRELFF.

This chain connects TRBV7-9 to TRBJ2-2, with D possibly TRBD2 on 5 matching bases. V shed 1 base and J shed 5 bases, with 11 bases lying between them. The CDR3 consists of 15 residues. Per the germline V gene, CDR1 is SEHNR and CDR2 is FQNEAQ (reference sequence). The CDR3, as DNA: TGTGCCAGCAGCTTAGTTACCGGGGATACCGGGGAGCTGTTTTTT. Residues: CASSLVTGDTGELFF.

The J gene is TRBJ2-5, the V gene TRBV15; TRBD2 matches at 11 bases. The J call could be wrong; TRBJ2-7 is a better fit for the DNA end. Germline CDR1 and CDR2: LNHNV and YYDKDF (reference sequence). CDR3 length: 14 amino acids. The DNA of the CDR3 is TGTGCCACCAGCTACACTAGCGGGAGTCGCGAGCAGTACTTC. It codes for CATSYTSGSREQYF.

The genes are TRBV9 and TRBJ1-4; D unresolved. V lost 3 bases, J lost 10 bases, and 22 bases lay in between. The CDR3 totals 16 residues. Germline V CDR1 and CDR2: SGDLS, YYNGEE. The CDR3 DNA follows: TGTGCCAGCAGCGACCTACAAAGACCGCGCCGGGGAAAACTGTTTTTT. Protein: CASSDLQRPRRGKLFF.